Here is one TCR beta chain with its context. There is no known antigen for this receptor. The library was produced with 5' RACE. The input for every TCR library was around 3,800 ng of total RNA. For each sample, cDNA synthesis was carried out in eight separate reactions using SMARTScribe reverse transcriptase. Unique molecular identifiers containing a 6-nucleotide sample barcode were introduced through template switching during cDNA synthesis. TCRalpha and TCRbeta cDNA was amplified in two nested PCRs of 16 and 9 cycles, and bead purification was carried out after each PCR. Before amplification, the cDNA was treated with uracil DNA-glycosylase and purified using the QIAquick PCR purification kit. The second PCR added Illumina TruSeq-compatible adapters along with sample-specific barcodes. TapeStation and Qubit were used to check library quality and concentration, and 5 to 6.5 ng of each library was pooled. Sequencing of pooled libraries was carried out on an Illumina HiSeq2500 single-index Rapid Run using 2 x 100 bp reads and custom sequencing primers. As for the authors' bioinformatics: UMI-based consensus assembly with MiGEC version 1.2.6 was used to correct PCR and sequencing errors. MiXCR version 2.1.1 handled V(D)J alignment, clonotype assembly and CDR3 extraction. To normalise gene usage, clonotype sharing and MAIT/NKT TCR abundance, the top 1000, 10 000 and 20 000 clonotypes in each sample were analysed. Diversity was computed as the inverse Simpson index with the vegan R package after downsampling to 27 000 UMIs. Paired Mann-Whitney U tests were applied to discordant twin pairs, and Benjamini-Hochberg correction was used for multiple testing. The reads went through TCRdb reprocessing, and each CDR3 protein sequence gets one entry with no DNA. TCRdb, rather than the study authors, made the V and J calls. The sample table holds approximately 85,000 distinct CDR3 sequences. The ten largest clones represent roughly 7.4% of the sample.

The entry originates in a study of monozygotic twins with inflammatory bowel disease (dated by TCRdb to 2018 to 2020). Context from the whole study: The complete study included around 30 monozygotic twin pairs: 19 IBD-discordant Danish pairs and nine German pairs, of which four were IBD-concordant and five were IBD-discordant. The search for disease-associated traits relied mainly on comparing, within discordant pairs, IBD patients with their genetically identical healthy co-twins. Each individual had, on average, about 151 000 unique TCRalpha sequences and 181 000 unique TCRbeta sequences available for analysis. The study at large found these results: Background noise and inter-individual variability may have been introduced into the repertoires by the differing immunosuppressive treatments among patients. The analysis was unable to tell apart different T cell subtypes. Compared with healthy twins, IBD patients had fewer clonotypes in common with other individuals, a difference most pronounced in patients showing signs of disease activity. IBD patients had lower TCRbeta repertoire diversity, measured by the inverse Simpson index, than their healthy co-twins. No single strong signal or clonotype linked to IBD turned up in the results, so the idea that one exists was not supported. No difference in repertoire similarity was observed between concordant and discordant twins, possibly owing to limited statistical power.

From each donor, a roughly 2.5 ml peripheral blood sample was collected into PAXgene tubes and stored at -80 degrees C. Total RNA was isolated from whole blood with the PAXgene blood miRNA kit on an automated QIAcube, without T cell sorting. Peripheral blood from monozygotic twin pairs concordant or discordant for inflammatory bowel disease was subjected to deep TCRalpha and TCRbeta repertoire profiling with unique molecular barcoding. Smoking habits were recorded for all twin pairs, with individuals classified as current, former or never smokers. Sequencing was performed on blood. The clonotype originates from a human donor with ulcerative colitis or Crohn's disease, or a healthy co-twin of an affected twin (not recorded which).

CDR3 protein: CASSSSRTSFTGELFF. The chain joins TRBV6-5 to TRBJ2-2; no DNA is available, so the TRBD1 call from TCRdb remains unchecked. The CDR3 contains 16 residues, cysteine and phenylalanine counted. The coding DNA is unavailable. The germline V gene encodes CDR1 MNHEY and CDR2 SVGAGI.